A selection of T cell receptor beta chains follows, all from one sample in a study of cytomegalovirus exposure and HLA in healthy donors. Profiling relied on immunoSEQ multiplex PCR, and the TCRdb table lists in-frame clones only, not all of them. This sample has roughly 130,000 clones, with approximately 72% found just once. Sequenced sample: PBMCs. The receptors were sampled from a human donor in good health. Each CDR3 is given with its conserved first and last residue. A D gene is named only where the DNA matches it firmly. The size of a clone is reported for some rows only, either as once, few or many, or as a class for expanded clones.

v_gene	j_gene	d_gene	abundance	CDR3aa	CDR3nt
TRBV4-3	TRBJ1-2	.	.	CASSQVAQLNYGYTF	TGCGCCAGCAGCCAAGTAGCACAACTTAACTATGGCTACACCTTC
TRBV6-6	TRBJ1-5	.	.	CASGFGGAANNQPQHF	TGTGCCAGCGGATTCGGGGGGGCGGCTAACAATCAGCCCCAGCATTTT
TRBV27	TRBJ2-5	.	.	CASSFAGSETQYF	TGTGCCAGCAGTTTTGCCGGGAGTGAGACCCAGTACTTC
TRBV4-1	TRBJ2-1	.	.	CASSQDSGFGEVSSYNEQFF	TGCGCCAGCAGCCAAGATTCCGGGTTCGGTGAAGTGAGCTCCTACAATGAGCAGTTCTTC
TRBV18	TRBJ2-7	TRBD1	few	CASSLGRDRSYEQYF	TGTGCCAGCTCACTCGGCCGGGACAGGTCCTACGAGCAGTACTTC
TRBV7-3	TRBJ1-1	TRBD1	.	CASSQDREGEAFF	TGTGCCAGCAGCCAGGACAGGGAGGGTGAAGCTTTCTTT
TRBV6-5	TRBJ2-5	TRBD1	.	CASSWPDRGTQYF	TGTGCCAGCAGTTGGCCCGACAGGGGGACCCAGTACTTC
TRBV9	TRBJ2-3	.	.	CASNEGGTDTQYF	TGTGCCAGCAACGAGGGAGGCACAGATACGCAGTATTTT
TRBV19	TRBJ2-2	TRBD1	.	CASSPHPWDRGHTGELFF	TGTGCCAGTAGCCCGCACCCTTGGGACAGGGGGCACACCGGGGAGCTGTTTTTT
TRBV19	TRBJ1-3	.	.	CASSITSGPGNTIYF	TGTGCCAGTAGTATAACTTCGGGTCCTGGAAACACCATATATTTT
TRBV19	TRBJ2-1	TRBD1	.	CASSPTGQGYNEQFF	TGTGCCAGTAGCCCGACAGGGCAGGGATACAATGAGCAGTTCTTC
TRBV5-6	TRBJ2-3	TRBD2	.	CASSFFSVGLADTDTQYF	TGTGCCAGCAGCTTTTTCTCAGTAGGACTAGCGGACACAGATACGCAGTATTTT
TRBV2	TRBJ1-2	TRBD1	.	CASSEPQWRWGQGPSNYGYTF	TGTGCCAGCAGTGAACCGCAGTGGCGGTGGGGACAGGGGCCTTCTAACTATGGCTACACCTTC